A single sample is the source of the 26 T cell receptor beta chains below, sequenced in a study of shared clonotypes between healthy human individuals. Libraries were prepared by immunoSEQ multiplex PCR; TCRdb keeps only in-frame clonotypes and omits some of them. The table shows hundreds of thousands of clones, with about 79% occurring only once. Sequenced material: PBMCs. The receptors here all came from a woman in her thirties or forties in good health. Some clones in this sample may be carry-over from other donors' samples.

As for this clone: A read error is possible here, since a much larger clone lies one base away. This chain connects TRBV7-9 to TRBJ1-4, with D perhaps matching TRBD1 (5 bases). Trimming cost V 11 bases and J 3 bases, with 16 bases left between them. This CDR3 contains 14 residues. Germline V gene sequence: CDR1 SEHNR, CDR2 FQNEAQ (reference sequence). The CDR3, as DNA: TGTGCCGCCAGCCCCCAAGGGGCTAATGAAAAACTGTTTTTT. Protein sequence: CAASPQGANEKLFF.

The table lists this clone with a few counts. This chain joins TRBV7-9 and TRBJ2-3; TRBD2 matches 13 bases. Per germline, CDR1 SEHNR and CDR2 FQNEAQ (reference sequence). The CDR3 is 16 residues long. Trimming removed 4 bases from V and 6 bases from J; junction bases left unmatched: 7. CDR3 protein: CASSSGLAGNRDTQYF. The CDR3, as DNA: TGTGCCAGCAGCTCGGGACTAGCGGGAAACCGTGATACGCAGTATTTT.

The V and J genes are TRBV10-3 and TRBJ1-5, with D hard to call. The CDR3 covers 17 residues. Trimming stripped 4 bases from V and 0 bases from J, with 16 bases between. Germline V lookup: CDR1 ENHRY, CDR2 SYGVKD. The CDR3 is CAISASLIYSSNQPQHF. CDR3 nucleotides: TGTGCCATCAGTGCGTCATTAATATACTCTAGCAATCAGCCCCAGCATTTT.

The J gene is TRBJ1-2, the V gene TRBV4-1, with D perhaps TRBD1 (5 bases). The V gene's germline CDR1 is MGHRA and CDR2 YSYEKL. The CDR3 contains 14 residues. Trimming stripped 0 bases from V and 4 bases from J, with 9 bases between. CDR3 bases: TGCGCCAGCAGCCAAGATCCACAGGTCTATGGCTACACCTTC. Its protein product is CASSQDPQVYGYTF.

The V gene is TRBV7-3, the J gene TRBJ2-2; D call uncertain. CDR3 length: 14 residues. Between the trimmed V and J ends, which lost 6 bases and 7 bases, there was a span of 15 bases. Germline values: CDR1 SGHTA, CDR2 FQGTGA. The CDR3: CASRPDHLNGELFF. The CDR3 DNA follows: TGTGCCAGCAGACCTGATCACCTAAACGGGGAGCTGTTTTTT. The complete variable domain, with remaining parts taken from reference TRBV7-3 and TRBJ2-2, reads GAGVSQTPSNKVTEKGKYVELRCDPISGHTALYWYRQSLGQGPEFLIYFQGTGAADDSGLPNDRFFAVRPEGSVSTLKIQRTERGDSAVYLCASRPDHLNGELFFGEGSRLTVL.

The gene calls are TRBV7-2 and TRBJ2-3, with TRBD2 identical over 9 bases. The length of the CDR3 is 15 residues. Trimming at V came to 4 bases and at J to 1 base, leaving 3 bases not matched to a gene. In germline, CDR1 is SGHTA, CDR2 FQGNSA. This chain's CDR3 is CASSSVAGGTDTQYF. CDR3 sequence (DNA): TGTGCCAGCAGCTCCGTAGCGGGAGGCACAGATACGCAGTATTTT.

The chain employs TRBV6-4 and TRBJ1-5; D may be TRBD1 (5 bases). The CDR3 is made up of 15 amino acids. Trimming left V 9 bases short and J 3 bases short, with 18 bases between. Germline-derived CDR1 and CDR2 are MRHNA and SNTAGT. In DNA, the CDR3 is TGTGCCAGAAAACGACGGCTAGGGGACAATCAGCCCCAGCATTTT. It yields the protein CARKRRLGDNQPQHF.

The chain links TRBV5-6 to TRBJ1-1; the match to TRBD1 covers 7 bases. V lost 6 bases to trimming and J lost 5 bases; unmatched junction nucleotides: 13. CDR3 length equals 15 residues. Germline assignment: CDR1 SGHDT and CDR2 YYEEEE. This CDR3 is CASTPPDRVGTEAFF. The CDR3 region has the DNA TGTGCCAGCACCCCACCCGACAGGGTGGGAACTGAAGCTTTCTTT.

A word on this clone: The junction departs from germline at one end; a sequencing error may be responsible. The V call is TRBV7-9, the J call TRBJ1-2, with D perhaps matching TRBD1 (6 bases). The CDR3 loop spans 12 amino acids. Germline CDR1 and CDR2: SEHNR and FQNEAQ (reference sequence). The CDR3 DNA reads TGTGCCAGCAGCTTAGGAGGGACACCGTACCTCTTC. This encodes CASSLGGTPYLF.

This clone has a single count. This sequence joins TRBV18 and TRBJ1-1; D is unclear. Trimming took 5 bases from V and 3 from J, leaving 16 bases between them. CDR1 and CDR2 from the germline V gene are KGHSH and LQKENI. The CDR3 is 15 amino acids. CDR3 sequence (DNA): TGTGCCAGCTCAGAGCGTATCCATCAGGACACTGAAGCTTTCTTT. It specifies CASSERIHQDTEAFF.

The genes are TRBV19 and TRBJ2-7; TRBD1 or TRBD2 may be the D gene (6 bases each). The CDR3 is 14 amino acids. Germline assignment: CDR1 LNHDA and CDR2 SQIVND (reference sequence). The V end was cut by 5 bases, the J end by 0 bases, with 11 bases between. The CDR3 DNA follows: TGTGCCAGTAGTTCGGGGGCGAGCTCCTACGAGCAGTACTTC. Encoded protein: CASSSGASSYEQYF.

The chain carries TRBV6-5 and TRBJ2-1; D is ambiguous. CDR3 length: 14 residues. V shed 5 bases and J shed 6 bases, with 14 bases lying between them. Germline lookup yields CDR1 MNHEY and CDR2 SVGAGI. This CDR3 is CASSPSLVLNEQFF. The CDR3 nucleotides read TGTGCCAGCAGTCCGTCCCTGGTTCTCAATGAGCAGTTCTTC.

The chain is built from TRBV30 and TRBJ2-1, with 12 bases identical to TRBD2. With V trimmed by 5 bases and J by 6 bases, 5 bases remained unmatched. This CDR3 region has 14 residues. In germline, CDR1 is GTSNPN, CDR2 SVGIG (reference sequence). CDR3: CAWRGLAGFNEQFF. DNA of the CDR3: TGTGCCTGGCGCGGACTAGCGGGGTTCAATGAGCAGTTCTTC.

In its sample, this clone was seen a few times. The V and J genes are TRBV6-5 and TRBJ2-1, with a weak D call TRBD2 (5 bases). V was pared by 0 bases and J by 2 bases, with 8 bases between. The CDR3 has 15 residues. The germline V gene has CDR1 MNHEY and CDR2 SVGAGI. CDR3 protein: CASSYSGEPYNEQFF. The CDR3 region has the DNA TGTGCCAGCAGTTACTCGGGAGAGCCCTACAATGAGCAGTTCTTC.

On this clone itself: Other DNA sequences from this sample encode an identical CDR3 as well. This rearrangement joins TRBV6-1 to TRBJ1-5; D remains ambiguous. With 3 bases removed from V and 3 bases from J, the gap between germline ends came to 3 bases. This CDR3 spans 12 amino acids. From germline, CDR1 is MNHNS and CDR2 SASEGT. CDR3 sequence: CASSEPNQPQHF. Here the CDR3 DNA reads TGTGCCAGCAGTGAGCCCAATCAGCCCCAGCATTTT.

The V gene is TRBV7-9, the J gene TRBJ2-2, with TRBD2 identical over 8 bases. Per germline, CDR1 SEHNR and CDR2 FQNEAQ (reference sequence). The CDR3 sequence is 18 residues long. Trimming removed 2 bases from V and 5 bases from J; junction bases left unmatched: 13. The CDR3: CASSLIWWREVRTGELFF. The CDR3 DNA reads TGTGCCAGCAGCTTAATTTGGTGGCGGGAGGTCCGAACCGGGGAGCTGTTTTTT.

This clone has a count of ten or more. V is TRBV15 and J is TRBJ2-1, with TRBD2 matching 7 bases. The J segment lost 6 bases and the V segment lost 0 bases, leaving 8 bases of the junction unmatched. This CDR3 is built from 16 residues. Looked up from germline, CDR1 is LNHNV and CDR2 is YYDKDF (reference sequence). The chain's CDR3 is CATSRDRSSGTNEQFF. As DNA, the CDR3 is TGTGCCACCAGCAGAGATCGGTCTAGCGGTACCAATGAGCAGTTCTTC.

V gene TRBV5-1 combines with J gene TRBJ2-3; no reliable D call. Trimming stripped 0 bases from V and 2 bases from J, with 10 bases between. The CDR3 covers 15 residues. The germline CDR1 and CDR2 sequences are SGHRS and YFSETQ. The CDR3 region is CASSLAGRNTDTQYF. In nucleotides, the CDR3 is TGCGCCAGCAGCTTGGCCGGCCGTAACACAGATACGCAGTATTTT.

In its sample, this clone was seen many times. The chain recombines TRBV6-6 with TRBJ2-1; 8 bases map to TRBD1. The J segment lost 9 bases and the V segment lost 6 bases, leaving 4 bases of the junction unmatched. The germline V gene has CDR1 MNHNY and CDR2 SVGAGI (reference sequence). The CDR3 runs to 12 residues. CDR3 bases: TGTGCCAGCAGCCCAGGGGGCCTTGAGCAGTTCTTC. It is translated as CASSPGGLEQFF.

The chain combines TRBV27 with TRBJ1-1, with D uncertain. The CDR3 covers 12 residues. V lost 0 bases, J lost 8 bases, and 7 bases lay in between. Germline V gene data show CDR1 as MNHEY and CDR2 as SMNVEV (reference sequence). The CDR3 here is CASSLSEGEAFF. The CDR3 DNA follows: TGTGCCAGCAGTTTATCGGAGGGAGAAGCTTTCTTT.

This chain connects TRBV30 to TRBJ1-1, with a possible D match to TRBD1 (5 bases). The germline V and J ends were trimmed by 1 base and 4 bases, with 13 bases remaining between them. The V gene's germline CDR1 is GTSNPN and CDR2 SVGIG (reference sequence). The CDR3 consists of 14 residues. This chain's CDR3 is CAWSELEGFTEAFF. CDR3 coding DNA: TGTGCCTGGAGTGAGCTGGAGGGGTTCACTGAAGCTTTCTTT.

This clone has more than one count but fewer than ten. A much larger clone differs by one base, so this may be a read error. Within the sample, other DNA sequences also encode this same CDR3. The chain joins TRBV10-1 to TRBJ2-3; 9 positions match TRBD2. This CDR3 spans 17 amino acids. The V gene's germline CDR1 is WNHNN and CDR2 SYGVQD (reference sequence). Here the CDR3 DNA reads TGCGCCAGCAGTGAGACTAGCGGGCAGGCCCTCACAGATACGCAATATTTT. As protein: CASSETSGQALTDTQYF.

The V call is TRBV5-1, the J call TRBJ1-4, with 9 bases aligning to TRBD1. This CDR3 region has 15 residues. V shed 2 bases, J shed 6 bases, and the junction held 5 bases outside the gene matches. Germline V gene sequence: CDR1 SGHRS, CDR2 YFSETQ. The CDR3 spells CASSLQQGADEKLFF. The CDR3 nucleotides are TGCGCCAGCAGCTTACAACAGGGGGCGGATGAAAAACTGTTTTTT.

This clone has a count of ten or more. The rearrangement uses TRBV6-6 and TRBJ2-5; tentatively, D is TRBD2 (5 bases). Trimming shortened V by 4 bases and J by 0 bases, and 12 bases separated the two germline ends. This CDR3 region has 15 residues. Germline CDR1 MNHNY, CDR2 SVGAGI (reference sequence). CDR3 bases: TGTGCCAGCAGTTCCGAGGGTCTGTACCAAGAGACCCAGTACTTC. Its translation is CASSSEGLYQETQYF.

This clone showed up just a few times. The chain uses TRBV10-2 and TRBJ2-3; 8 positions match TRBD1. The junction had 9 bases not matched to a gene; V was cut back by 7 bases and J by 6 bases. The CDR3 is 14 residues long. Germline loops: CDR1 WSHSY, CDR2 SAAADI. DNA of the CDR3: TGCGCCAGCACGAAGGGACAGGCGGCCGATACGCAGTATTTT. Translation: CASTKGQAADTQYF.

The V gene is TRBV7-3, the J gene TRBJ1-1; no clear D gene. Per the germline V gene, CDR1 is SGHTA and CDR2 is FQGTGA. The CDR3 covers 13 residues. Trimming cost V 4 bases and J 3 bases, with 9 bases left between them. CDR3 bases: TGTGCCAGCAGCTGGACGCGGGACACTGAAGCTTTCTTT. Residues: CASSWTRDTEAFF.